This T cell receptor beta chain stems from a study of blood T cell repertoires in COVID-19. Sequencing used immunoSEQ multiplex PCR; TCRdb keeps in-frame clones, though not all of them. This table has 11,000 to 15,000 clones, 83% appearing once. This clone showed up just a few times. The germline V gene has CDR1 KGHSH and CDR2 LQKENI. Trimming removed 4 bases from V and 5 bases from J, with 14 bases in between. The CDR3 has 15 amino acids. This TCR derives from an older woman with acute or convalescent COVID-19. The V gene is TRBV18, the J gene TRBJ2-2, with D perhaps TRBD1 (6 bases). What was sequenced was peripheral blood. CDR3 in DNA: TGTGCCAGCTCACTCAGGGGTCCGGGAACCGGGGAGCTGTTTTTT. This gives the protein CASSLRGPGTGELFF.